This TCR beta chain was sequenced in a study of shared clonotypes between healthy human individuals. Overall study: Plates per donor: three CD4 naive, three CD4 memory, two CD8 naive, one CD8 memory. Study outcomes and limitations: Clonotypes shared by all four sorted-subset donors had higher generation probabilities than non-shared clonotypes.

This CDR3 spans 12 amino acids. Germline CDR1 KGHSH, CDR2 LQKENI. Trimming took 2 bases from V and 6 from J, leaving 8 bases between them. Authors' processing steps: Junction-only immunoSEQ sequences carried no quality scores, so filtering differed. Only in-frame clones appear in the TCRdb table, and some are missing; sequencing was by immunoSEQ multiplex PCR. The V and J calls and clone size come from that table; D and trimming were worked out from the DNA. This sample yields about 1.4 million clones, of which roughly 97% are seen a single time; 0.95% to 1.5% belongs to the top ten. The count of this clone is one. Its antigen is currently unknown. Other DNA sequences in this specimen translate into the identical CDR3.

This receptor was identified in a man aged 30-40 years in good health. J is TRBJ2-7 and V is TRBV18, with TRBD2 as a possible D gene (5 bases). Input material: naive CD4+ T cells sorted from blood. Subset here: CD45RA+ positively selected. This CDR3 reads CASSPGLGEQYF. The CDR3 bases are TGTGCCAGCTCACCAGGACTGGGCGAGCAGTACTTC. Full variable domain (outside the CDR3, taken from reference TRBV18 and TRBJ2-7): NAGVMQNPRHLVRRRGQEARLRCSPMKGHSHVYWYRQLPEEGLKFMVYLQKENIIDESGMPKERFSAEFPKEGPSILRIQQVVRGDSAAYFCASSPGLGEQYFGPGTRLTVT.